This TCR beta chain was identified in a study of response to subunit inactivated influenza vaccine. Study-wide results and caveats: It was the authors' suggestion that each seasonal influenza vaccination recruits few new T cells.

TCRdb called the RT-PCR reads again in MiXCR, with one record for every CDR3 protein. Of hundreds of thousands of distinct CDR3 sequences in the sample, 6.5% to 8% were seen once. In the case of this clonotype: Its antigen is undetermined.

CDR3 length: 16 residues. The germline V gene encodes CDR1 KGHDR and CDR2 SFDVKD. The V gene end was trimmed by 4 bases and the J gene end by 8 bases; junction bases not matched to a gene: 6. The specimen was PBMCs from blood, collected less than 30 months after vaccination. The receptor was isolated from a man between 50 and 70 years old who received an inactivated influenza vaccine. The V call is TRBV24-1, the J call TRBJ2-3; 15 bases line up with TRBD2. CDR3: CATSDPGLAGGLTQYF. In DNA, the CDR3 is TGTGCCACCAGTGACCCTGGACTAGCGGGGGGGCTTACGCAGTATTTT.